This T cell receptor beta chain was observed in a study of Graves' ophthalmopathy and Graves' hyperthyroidism. Findings and caveats of the study: The majority of expanded thyroid clonotypes above 0.001 frequency also occurred in blood. The model predicted progression of ophthalmopathy with a sensitivity of roughly 71%, and its specificity was around 72%.

Amplifying from RNA transcripts, the study obtained TCR beta CDR3 regions. First-round RT-PCR with HTBI primers preceded a second-round multiplex PCR. MiXCR was run by TCRdb on the multiplex PCR reads, yielding one entry per CDR3 protein. The table lists 210,000 or so distinct CDR3 sequences, under 30% of them singletons, with 9.1% in the top ten. CDR1 and CDR2 (germline): SGHVS, FNYEAQ. Germline trimming cut 5 bases from V and 0 bases from J; bases unmatched to any gene: 7. The CDR3 runs 15 residues. Clinicians diagnosed using symptoms, serum thyroxine, TRAb, thyroid ultrasound and orbital computed tomography. PBMCs originated in roughly 10 ml of fresh peripheral blood. This clonotype showed up many times. Its antigen is undetermined.

The sequencing sample was made of peripheral blood. The clonotype comes from a man aged 50 to 59 with Graves' ophthalmopathy. The chain employs TRBV7-6 and TRBJ2-7, with 7 nucleotides matching TRBD2. The CDR3 loop reads CASSPVREDSYEQYF. As DNA, the CDR3 is TGTGCCAGCAGCCCCGTCCGGGAGGACTCCTACGAGCAGTACTTC. Supplemented by reference TRBV7-6 and TRBJ2-7, the full variable domain reads GAGVSQSPRYKVTKRGQDVALRCDPISGHVSLYWYRQALGQGPEFLTYFNYEAQQDKSGLPNDRFSAERPEGSISTLTIQRTEQRDSAMYRCASSPVREDSYEQYFGPGTRLTVT.